Sequencing of this T cell receptor (beta chain) was carried out in a study of shared clonotypes between healthy human individuals. About the research overall: The study drew on a couple of women and a few men aged 18 to 49 as donors.

The repertoire was sequenced with immunoSEQ multiplex PCR; TCRdb's copy has only in-frame clones and lacks some. The data hold nearly 2 million clones, with about 95% observed a single time. With respect to this clone: Relative to the germline gene, one junction end is altered; a read error may explain this.

CD8 cells classed as naive were CD45RO-negative and positively selected for CCR7, excluding terminally differentiated effector memory CD45RA+ cells. The CDR3 has 8 amino acids. Germline V gives CDR1 MNHNS, CDR2 SASEGT. The receptor was derived from a man aged 18 to 35 in good health. The sample taken for sequencing was naive CD8+ T cells sorted from blood. The chain uses TRBV6-1 and TRBJ2-7; possible D gene TRBD1, 5 bases. CDR3 coding DNA: TGTGCCAGCAGTGAAGGGGGCTGG. Its translation is CASSEGGW.